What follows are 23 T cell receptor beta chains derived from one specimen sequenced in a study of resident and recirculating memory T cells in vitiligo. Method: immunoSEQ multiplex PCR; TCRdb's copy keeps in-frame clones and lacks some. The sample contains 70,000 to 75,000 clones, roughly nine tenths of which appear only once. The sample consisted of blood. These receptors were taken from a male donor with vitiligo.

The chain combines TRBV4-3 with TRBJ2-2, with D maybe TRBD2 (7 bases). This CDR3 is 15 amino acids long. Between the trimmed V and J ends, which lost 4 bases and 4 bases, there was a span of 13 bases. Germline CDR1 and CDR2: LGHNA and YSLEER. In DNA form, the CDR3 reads TGCGCCAGCAGCCCGACACGGGGGGCCACCGGGGAGCTGTTTTTT. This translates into CASSPTRGATGELFF.

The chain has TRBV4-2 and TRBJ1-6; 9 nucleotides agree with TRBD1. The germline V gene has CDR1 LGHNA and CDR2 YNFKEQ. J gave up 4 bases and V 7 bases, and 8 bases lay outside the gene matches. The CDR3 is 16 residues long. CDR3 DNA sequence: TGTGCCAGCAATGAACAGGACAGGGGATATAATTCACCCCTCCACTTT. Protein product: CASNEQDRGYNSPLHF.

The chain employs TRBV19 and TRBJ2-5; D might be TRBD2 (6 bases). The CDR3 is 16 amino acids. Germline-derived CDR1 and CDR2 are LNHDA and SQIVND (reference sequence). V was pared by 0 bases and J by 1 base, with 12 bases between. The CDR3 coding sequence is TGTGCCAGTAGTATAGAGGGGGGAACCTCCCAAGAGACCCAGTACTTC. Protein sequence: CASSIEGGTSQETQYF.

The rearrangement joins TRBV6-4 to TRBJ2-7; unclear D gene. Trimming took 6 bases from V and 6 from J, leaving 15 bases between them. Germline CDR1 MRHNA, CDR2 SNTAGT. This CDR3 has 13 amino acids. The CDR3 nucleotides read TGTGCCAGCAGCGTTGGCCGAGGCTCCGAGCAGTACTTC. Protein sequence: CASSVGRGSEQYF.

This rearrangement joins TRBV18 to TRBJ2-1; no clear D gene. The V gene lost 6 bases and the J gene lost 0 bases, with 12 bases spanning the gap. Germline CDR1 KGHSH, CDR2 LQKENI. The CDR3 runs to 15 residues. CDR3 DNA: TGTGCCAGCTCTCCTACAGAGAGCTCCTACAATGAGCAGTTCTTC. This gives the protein CASSPTESSYNEQFF.

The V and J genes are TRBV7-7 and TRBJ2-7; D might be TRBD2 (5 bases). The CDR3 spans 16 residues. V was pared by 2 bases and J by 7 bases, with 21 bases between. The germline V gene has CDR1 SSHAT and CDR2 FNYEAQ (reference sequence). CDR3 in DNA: TGTGCCAGCAGCTTATCCGGACTTCCGCTAGGTCGGGAGCAGTACTTC. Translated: CASSLSGLPLGREQYF.

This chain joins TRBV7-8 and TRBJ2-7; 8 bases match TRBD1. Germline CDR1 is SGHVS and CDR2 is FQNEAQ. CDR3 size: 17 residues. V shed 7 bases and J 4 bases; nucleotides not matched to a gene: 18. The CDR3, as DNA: TGTGCCAGCACCGGACAGGGTGGAAGTCTCCCCGATTACGAGCAGTACTTC. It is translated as CASTGQGGSLPDYEQYF. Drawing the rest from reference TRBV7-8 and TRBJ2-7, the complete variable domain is GAGVSQSPRYKVAKRGQDVALRCDPISGHVSLFWYQQALGQGPEFLTYFQNEAQLDKSGLPSDRFFAERPEGSVSTLKIQRTQQEDSAVYLCASTGQGGSLPDYEQYFGPGTRLTVT.

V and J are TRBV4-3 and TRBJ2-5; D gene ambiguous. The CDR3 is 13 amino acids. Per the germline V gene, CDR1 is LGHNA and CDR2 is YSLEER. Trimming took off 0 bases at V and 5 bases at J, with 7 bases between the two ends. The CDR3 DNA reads TGCGCCAGCAGCCAAGATTTCAGGGAGACCCAGTACTTC. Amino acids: CASSQDFRETQYF.

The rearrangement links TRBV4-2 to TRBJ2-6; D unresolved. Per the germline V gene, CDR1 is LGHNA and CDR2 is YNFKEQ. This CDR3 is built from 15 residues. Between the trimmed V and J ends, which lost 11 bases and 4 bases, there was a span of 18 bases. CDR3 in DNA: TGTGCCTCTACAGCAAGTGGGTCGGGGGCCAACGTCCTGACTTTC. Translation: CASTASGSGANVLTF.

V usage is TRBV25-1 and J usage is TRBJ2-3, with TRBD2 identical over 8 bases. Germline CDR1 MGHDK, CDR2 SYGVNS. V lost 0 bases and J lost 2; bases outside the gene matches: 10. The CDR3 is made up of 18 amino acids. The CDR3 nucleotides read TGTGCCAGCAGTGAATACCCGTCGGGGGGGCGACCCACAGATACGCAGTATTTT. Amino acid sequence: CASSEYPSGGRPTDTQYF.

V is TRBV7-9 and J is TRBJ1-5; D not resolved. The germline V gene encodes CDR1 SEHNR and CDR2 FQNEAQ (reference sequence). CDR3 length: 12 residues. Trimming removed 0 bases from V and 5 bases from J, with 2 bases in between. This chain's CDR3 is CASSLADQPQHF. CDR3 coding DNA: TGTGCCAGCAGCTTAGCCGATCAGCCCCAGCATTTT.

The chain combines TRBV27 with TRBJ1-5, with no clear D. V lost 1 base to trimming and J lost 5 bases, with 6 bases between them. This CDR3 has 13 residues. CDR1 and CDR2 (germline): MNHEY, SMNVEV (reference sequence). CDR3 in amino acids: CASSLWRDQPQHF. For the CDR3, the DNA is TGTGCCAGCAGTTTATGGAGGGATCAGCCCCAGCATTTT.

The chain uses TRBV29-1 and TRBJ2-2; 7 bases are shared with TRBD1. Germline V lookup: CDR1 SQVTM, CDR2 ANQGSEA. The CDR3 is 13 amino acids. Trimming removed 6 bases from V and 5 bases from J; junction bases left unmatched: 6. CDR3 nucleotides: TGCAGCGTCCGACAGGGAGATACCGGGGAGCTGTTTTTT. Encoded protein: CSVRQGDTGELFF.

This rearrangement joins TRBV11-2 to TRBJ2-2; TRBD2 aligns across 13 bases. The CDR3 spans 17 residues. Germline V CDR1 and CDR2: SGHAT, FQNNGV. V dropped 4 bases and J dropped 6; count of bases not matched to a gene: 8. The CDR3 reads CASSSRLAGGTPGELFF. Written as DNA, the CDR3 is TGTGCCAGCAGCTCCCGACTAGCGGGGGGAACCCCCGGGGAGCTGTTTTTT.

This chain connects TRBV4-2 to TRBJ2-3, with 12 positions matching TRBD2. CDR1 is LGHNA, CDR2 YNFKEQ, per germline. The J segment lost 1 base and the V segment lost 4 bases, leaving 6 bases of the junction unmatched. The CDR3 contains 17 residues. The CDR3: CASSPGLAGSGTDTQYF. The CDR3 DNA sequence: TGTGCCAGCAGCCCGGGACTAGCGGGCTCTGGCACAGATACGCAGTATTTT.

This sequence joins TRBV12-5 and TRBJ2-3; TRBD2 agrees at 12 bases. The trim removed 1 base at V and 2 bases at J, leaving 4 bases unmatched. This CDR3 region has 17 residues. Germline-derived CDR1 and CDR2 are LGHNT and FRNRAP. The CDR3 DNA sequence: TGTGCTAGTGGTTTGGAGTCTAGCGGGGGGGCCACAGATACGCAGTATTTT. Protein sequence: CASGLESSGGATDTQYF.

CDR3 protein: CAWTGQPNQPQHF. Written as DNA, the CDR3 is TGTGCCTGGACCGGACAGCCGAATCAGCCCCAGCATTTT. This chain links TRBV30 with TRBJ1-5; TRBD1 is a possible D gene (6 bases). CDR3 length: 13 residues. V was shortened by 4 bases and J by 4 bases, with 11 bases between the two germline ends. Germline lookup yields CDR1 GTSNPN and CDR2 SVGIG (reference sequence).

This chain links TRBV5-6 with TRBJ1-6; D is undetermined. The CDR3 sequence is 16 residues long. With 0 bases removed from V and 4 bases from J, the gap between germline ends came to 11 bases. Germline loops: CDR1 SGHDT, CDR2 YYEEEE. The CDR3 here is CASSLGAVSYNSPLHF. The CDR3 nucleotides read TGTGCCAGCAGCTTGGGAGCCGTATCTTATAATTCACCCCTCCACTTT.

This chain's CDR3 is CASSLVIVNTEAFF. DNA of the CDR3: TGTGCCAGCAGCTTGGTAATCGTGAACACTGAAGCTTTCTTT. The V call is TRBV5-6, the J call TRBJ1-1; D is unclear. The CDR3 loop spans 14 amino acids. Germline V lookup: CDR1 SGHDT, CDR2 YYEEEE. V was cut by 0 bases and J by 0 bases, with 6 bases left in between.

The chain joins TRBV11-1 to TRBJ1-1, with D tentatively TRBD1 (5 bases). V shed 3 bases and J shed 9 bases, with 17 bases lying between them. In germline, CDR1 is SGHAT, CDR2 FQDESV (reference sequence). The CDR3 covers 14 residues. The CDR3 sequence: CASSFSGDGGKAFF. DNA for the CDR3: TGTGCCAGCAGCTTTTCGGGGGACGGGGGGAAAGCTTTCTTT.

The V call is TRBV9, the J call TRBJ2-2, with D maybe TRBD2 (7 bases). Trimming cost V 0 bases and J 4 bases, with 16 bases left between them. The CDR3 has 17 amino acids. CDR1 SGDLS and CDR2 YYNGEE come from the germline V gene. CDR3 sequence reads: CASSVAPPGGFTGELFF. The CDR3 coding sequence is TGTGCCAGCAGCGTAGCTCCCCCGGGGGGCTTCACCGGGGAGCTGTTTTTT.

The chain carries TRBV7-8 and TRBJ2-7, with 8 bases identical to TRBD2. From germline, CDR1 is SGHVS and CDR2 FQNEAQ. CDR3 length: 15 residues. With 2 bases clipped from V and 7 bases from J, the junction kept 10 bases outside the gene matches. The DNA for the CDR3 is TGTGCCAGCAGCTTAACTAGCGGCCTTCCTAAGGAGCAGTACTTC. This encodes CASSLTSGLPKEQYF.

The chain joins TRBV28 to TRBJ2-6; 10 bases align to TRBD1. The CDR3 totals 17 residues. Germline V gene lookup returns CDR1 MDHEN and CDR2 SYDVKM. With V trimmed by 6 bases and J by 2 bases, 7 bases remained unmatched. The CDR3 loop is CASSPGQGKTGANVLTF. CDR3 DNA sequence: TGTGCCAGCAGCCCGGGACAGGGGAAAACTGGGGCCAACGTCCTGACTTTC.